The TCR beta chain described here comes from a study of technical replicates of blood from several donors. TCRdb's copy holds only in-frame clones and misses some; the assay was immunoSEQ multiplex PCR. The repertoire holds 50,000 to 65,000 clones, with roughly 92% as singletons. With 3 bases clipped from V and 1 base from J, the junction kept 6 bases outside the gene matches. The CDR3 totals 16 residues. Germline-derived CDR1 and CDR2 are KGHSH and LQKENI. Sequences were obtained from PBMCs. The sequence was collected from a human donor in good health. Some clones in this sample may be carry-over from other donors' samples. This rearrangement joins TRBV18 to TRBJ1-1; 9 bases map to TRBD1. The DNA of the CDR3 is TGTGCCAGCTCACCCCCGGGACAGGGAAGGAACACTGAAGCTTTCTTT. It codes for CASSPPGQGRNTEAFF. Together with reference TRBV18 and TRBJ1-1, the CDR3 gives the full variable domain: NAGVMQNPRHLVRRRGQEARLRCSPMKGHSHVYWYRQLPEEGLKFMVYLQKENIIDESGMPKERFSAEFPKEGPSILRIQQVVRGDSAAYFCASSPPGQGRNTEAFFGQGTRLTVV.